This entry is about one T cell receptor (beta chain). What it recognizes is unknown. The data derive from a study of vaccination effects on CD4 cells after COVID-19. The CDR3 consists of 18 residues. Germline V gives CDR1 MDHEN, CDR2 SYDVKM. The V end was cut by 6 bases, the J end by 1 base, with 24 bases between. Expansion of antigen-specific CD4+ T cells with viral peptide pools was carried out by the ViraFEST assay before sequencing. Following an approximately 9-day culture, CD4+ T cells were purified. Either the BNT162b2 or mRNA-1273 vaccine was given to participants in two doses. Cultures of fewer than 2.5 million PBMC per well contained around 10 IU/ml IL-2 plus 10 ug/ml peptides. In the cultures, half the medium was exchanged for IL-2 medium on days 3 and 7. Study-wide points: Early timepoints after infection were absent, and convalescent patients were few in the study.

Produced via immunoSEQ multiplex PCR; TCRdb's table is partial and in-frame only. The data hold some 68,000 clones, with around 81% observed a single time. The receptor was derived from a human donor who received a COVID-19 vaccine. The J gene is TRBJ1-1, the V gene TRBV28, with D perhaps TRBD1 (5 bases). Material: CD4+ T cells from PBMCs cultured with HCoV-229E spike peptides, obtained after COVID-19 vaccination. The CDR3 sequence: CASREGRGPVGRNTEAFF. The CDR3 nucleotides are TGTGCCAGCAGGGAGGGACGGGGCCCGGTTGGGAGGAACACTGAAGCTTTCTTT.